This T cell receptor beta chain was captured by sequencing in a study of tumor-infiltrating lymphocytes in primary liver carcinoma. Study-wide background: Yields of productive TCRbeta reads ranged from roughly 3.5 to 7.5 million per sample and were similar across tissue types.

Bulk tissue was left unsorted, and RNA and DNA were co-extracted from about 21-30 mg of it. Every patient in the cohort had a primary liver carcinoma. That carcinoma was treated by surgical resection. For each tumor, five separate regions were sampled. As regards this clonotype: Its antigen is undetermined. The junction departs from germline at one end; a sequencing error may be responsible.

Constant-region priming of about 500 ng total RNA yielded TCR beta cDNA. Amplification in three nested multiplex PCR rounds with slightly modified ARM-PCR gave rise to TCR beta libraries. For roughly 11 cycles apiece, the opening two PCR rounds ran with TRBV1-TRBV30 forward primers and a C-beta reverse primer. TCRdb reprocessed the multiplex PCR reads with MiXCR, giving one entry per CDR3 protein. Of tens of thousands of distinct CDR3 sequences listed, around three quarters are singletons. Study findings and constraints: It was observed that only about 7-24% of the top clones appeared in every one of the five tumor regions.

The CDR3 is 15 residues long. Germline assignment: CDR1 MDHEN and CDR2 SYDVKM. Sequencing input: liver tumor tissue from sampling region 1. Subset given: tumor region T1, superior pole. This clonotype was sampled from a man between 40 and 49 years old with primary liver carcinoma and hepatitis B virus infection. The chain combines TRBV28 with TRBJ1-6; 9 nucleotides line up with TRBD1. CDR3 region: CASGTGPAYNLPLHF. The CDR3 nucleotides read TGTGCCAGCGGGACAGGGCCGGCCTATAATTTACCCCTCCACTTC.